This T cell receptor (beta chain) was observed in a study of blood T cell repertoires in COVID-19 (dated by TCRdb to 2018 to 2021). A note on the overall study: The collaborator samples originated in the United States, Italy and Spain and spanned the acute and convalescent phases of COVID-19. HLA class I and class II types, where available, came from metadata supplied by the sample provider rather than from assay-based typing. Deeply sampled blood TCRbeta repertoires from subjects exposed to, actively infected with, or recovered from COVID-19 were included in the dataset. The prospective study material was composed of cDNA or gDNA derived from T cells, B-cell-depleted T cells, or PBMCs. The samples were drawn from two sources: the first 160 participants of the ongoing ImmuneRACE study, and 1,254 subjects contributed by 6 global collaborators. The repertoires were made available in a free public database intended to serve as a resource for research on the immune response to SARS-CoV-2. A de-identified subject ID, COVID-19 status, age in years and sex were almost always included in the sample metadata.

In the case of this clone: It lacks a known antigen. Base qualities are not provided; no much larger clone lies one nucleotide away.

The collaborating institutions used their own protocols to collect whole blood in K2EDTA tubes. Collaborator samples were shipped for TCRbeta analysis as frozen whole blood, isolated PBMCs, or DNA extracted from either sample type. TCRbeta CDR3 regions were amplified from genomic DNA by means of the immunoSEQ Assay, a bias-controlled multiplex PCR. For the original study's pipeline: Nucleated cell counts per sample were estimated from amplification of reference gene primers within the assay. To quantify the absolute abundance of each unique TCRbeta CDR3 rearrangement, sequence reads were collapsed and filtered. For each sample, productive Simpson clonality was calculated as the square root of Simpson's diversity index over productive rearrangements. This immuneACCESS table, as held by TCRdb, lists in-frame sequences with V and J called but not all clones. Of the missing ones, under half trace to an unresolved V gene in checked studies; the others have no known cause. V and J calls and clone size are as listed in that table; D and trimming were resolved from the DNA. The sample table contains 160,000 or so clones; only one count was recorded for roughly 90% of them. Of the sample, approximately 4% is held by the ten largest clones.

The CDR3 runs 16 residues from the cysteine to the phenylalanine. Only CDR3 DNA is held: 48 bases, read in frame from base 1. The trim is 0 bases for V and 6 bases for J, with a gap of 18 bases between the germline ends. Sequences SGHDN (CDR1) and FVKESK (CDR2) are obtained from the germline V gene. Study-wide findings and limitations: Clinical and demographic metadata were provided uncurated, with the amount varying by source and participant.

The chain is assembled from TRBV14 and TRBJ2-7; TRBD1 is a possible D gene, resting on 6 matching bases. The sample taken for sequencing was peripheral blood. This TCR was recovered from a woman in her 70s with acute or convalescent COVID-19. The CDR3 protein: CASSQERVLWDIEQYF. The DNA reads as follows: TGTGCCAGCAGCCAAGAGAGAGTTTTATGGGACATCGAGCAGTACTTC.